This TCR beta chain was identified during a study of OX40 agonist ivuxolimab in advanced cancers. This clone was seen only once. Its target is unknown. Overall study results and limits: Blood T cells, both CD4+ and CD8+, expanded clonally by week 6 at 0.1 to 3.0 mg/kg. More expanded clones were found, on average, in CD8+ than in CD4+ T cells.

Individuals having autoimmune disease history or systemic immunosuppression were not enrolled. Germline-derived CDR1 and CDR2 are SGHTA and FQGNSA. The CDR3 is 16 residues long. V lost 1 base to trimming and J lost 1 base, with 10 bases between them. The method was immunoSEQ multiplex PCR; TCRdb's version includes in-frame clones alone and lacks a portion of them. Counted here are roughly 13,000 clones, 75% to 80% occurring once; the ten biggest clones make up approximately 17%. The sample consisted of CD4+ or CD8+ T cells sorted from blood, taken in a trial of the OX40 agonist ivuxolimab. The rearrangement links TRBV7-2 to TRBJ2-2; TRBD1 is a possible D gene (6 bases). The clonotype was recovered from an adult with an advanced solid tumor such as melanoma, head and neck, liver or kidney cancer. DNA for the CDR3: TGTGCCAGCAGCTTAGGCCCAGGGGTGAACACCGGGGAGCTGTTTTTT. Protein product: CASSLGPGVNTGELFF. The whole variable domain, filled in from reference TRBV7-2 and TRBJ2-2, reads GAGVSQSPSNKVTEKGKDVELRCDPISGHTALYWYRQSLGQGLEFLIYFQGNSAPDKSGLPSDRFSAERTGGSVSTLTIQRTQQEDSAVYLCASSLGPGVNTGELFFGEGSRLTVL.